The entry below gives a single T cell receptor (beta chain) sequence along with its context. Its specificity is unknown. Methods used by the authors: Filtering differed, since immunoSEQ gave only junction sequences and no quality scores. Repertoires were generated with immunoSEQ multiplex PCR, while TCRdb's copy carries only in-frame clones and drops some. V and J calls plus clone size are reproduced from that table; the DNA served to infer D and trimming. The table shows about 1 million clones, with about 80% occurring only once. The data derive from a study of shared clonotypes between healthy human individuals. Overall study findings and caveats: Collection of samples was limited to blood; tissue repertoires likely differ.

Germline V gene sequence: CDR1 SQVTM, CDR2 ANQGSEA. The CDR3 has 13 residues. Trimming took 6 bases from V and 6 from J, leaving 15 bases between them. Adult Caucasians living in Nashville, Tennessee made up all of the donors. Sequencing was carried out using memory CD4+ T cells sorted from blood. Subset meaning: CD45RA-negative fraction. V is TRBV29-1 and J is TRBJ1-5; maybe TRBD1 (5 bases). The receptor was derived from a man aged 18 to 30 in good health. CDR3 region: CSVGVGGGQPQHF. CDR3 nucleotide sequence: TGCAGCGTGGGTGTGGGGGGAGGTCAGCCCCAGCATTTT.